This T cell receptor beta chain appears in the sequencing data of a study of shared clonotypes between healthy human individuals. Comment on this clone: A much larger clone sits a single nucleotide away, making a read error possible.

The CDR3 runs to 13 residues. V was clipped by 3 bases and J by 7 bases, with 16 bases between them. Germline V gene lookup returns CDR1 SQVTM and CDR2 ANQGSEA. Among the donors, all were Caucasian adults who lived in Nashville, Tennessee. For each subset, genomic DNA was distributed in equal portions over several immunoSEQ plates. Per the study methods: Quality scores were absent from the junction-only immunoSEQ sequences, so filtering differed. Data came from immunoSEQ multiplex PCR; TCRdb stores just in-frame clones and leaves some out. From that table come the V and J calls and clone size; the DNA was used to work out D and trimming. Of about 490,000 clones in the sample, more than 75% were seen once.

The V call is TRBV29-1, the J call TRBJ2-7; D may be TRBD1 or TRBD2 (6 bases each). Material: PBMCs. This TCR was sampled from a woman aged 40 to 50 in good health. Some clones in this sample may be carry-over from other donors' samples. CDR3 DNA: TGCAGCGTTGACAGCCCGGGGGCGGGGGAGCAGTACTTC. Amino acids: CSVDSPGAGEQYF.